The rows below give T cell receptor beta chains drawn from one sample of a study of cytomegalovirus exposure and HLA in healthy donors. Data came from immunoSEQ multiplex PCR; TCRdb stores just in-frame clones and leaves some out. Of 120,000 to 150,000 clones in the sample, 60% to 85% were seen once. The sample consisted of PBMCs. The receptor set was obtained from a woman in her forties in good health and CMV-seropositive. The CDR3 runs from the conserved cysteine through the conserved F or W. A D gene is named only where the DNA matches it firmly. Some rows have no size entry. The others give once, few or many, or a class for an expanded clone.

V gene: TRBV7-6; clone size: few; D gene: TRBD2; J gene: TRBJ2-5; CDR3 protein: CASSRLAGGPSWETQYF; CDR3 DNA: TGTGCCAGCAGCCGACTAGCGGGGGGGCCTTCCTGGGAGACCCAGTACTTC
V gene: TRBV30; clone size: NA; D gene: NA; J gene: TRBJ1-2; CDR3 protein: CAWSRGSAWGYTF; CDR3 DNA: TGTGCCTGGAGTAGAGGGTCGGCATGGGGCTACACCTTC
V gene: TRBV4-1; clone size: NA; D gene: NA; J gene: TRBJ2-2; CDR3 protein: CASSQDGGRNTGELFF; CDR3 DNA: TGCGCCAGCAGCCAAGATGGAGGGCGGAACACCGGGGAGCTGTTTTTT
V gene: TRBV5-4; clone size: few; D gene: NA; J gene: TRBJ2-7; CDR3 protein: CASSLGGGLAEQYF; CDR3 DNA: TGTGCCAGCAGCTTGGGAGGGGGTTTGGCCGAGCAGTACTTC
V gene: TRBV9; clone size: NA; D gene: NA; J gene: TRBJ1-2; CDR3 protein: CASSVDRNYGYTF; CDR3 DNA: TGTGCCAGCAGCGTAGACCGGAACTATGGCTACACCTTC
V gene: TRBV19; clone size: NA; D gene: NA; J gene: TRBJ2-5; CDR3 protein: CASMDTSETQYF; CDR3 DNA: TGTGCCAGTATGGACACCTCCGAGACCCAGTACTTC
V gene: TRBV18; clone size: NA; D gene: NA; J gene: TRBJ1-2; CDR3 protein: CASSPGMGQTYGYTF; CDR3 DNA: TGTGCCAGCTCACCAGGCATGGGCCAGACCTATGGCTACACCTTC
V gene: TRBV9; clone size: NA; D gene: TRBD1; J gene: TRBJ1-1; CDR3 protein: CASSVGPQGADTEAFF; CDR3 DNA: TGTGCCAGCAGCGTAGGTCCCCAGGGGGCTGACACTGAAGCTTTCTTT
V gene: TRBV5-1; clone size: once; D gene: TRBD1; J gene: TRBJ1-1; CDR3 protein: CASSLAQGAVNTEAFF; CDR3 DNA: TGCGCCAGCAGCTTGGCGCAGGGGGCCGTGAACACTGAAGCTTTCTTT
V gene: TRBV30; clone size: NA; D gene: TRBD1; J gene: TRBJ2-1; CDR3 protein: CAWSDGDRVGGEQFF; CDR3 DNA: TGTGCCTGGAGTGACGGGGACAGGGTCGGTGGTGAGCAGTTCTTC
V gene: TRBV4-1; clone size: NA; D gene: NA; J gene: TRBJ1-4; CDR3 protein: CASSHVSLNEKLFF; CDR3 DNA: TGCGCCAGCAGCCATGTTTCCCTCAATGAAAAACTGTTTTTT
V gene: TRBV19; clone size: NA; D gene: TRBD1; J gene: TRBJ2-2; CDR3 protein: CASRSSQGATNTGELFF; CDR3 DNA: TGTGCCAGTAGGTCTTCACAGGGGGCAACGAACACCGGGGAGCTGTTTTTT
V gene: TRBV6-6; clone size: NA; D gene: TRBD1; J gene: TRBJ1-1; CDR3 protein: CASSYAGGGGTEAFF; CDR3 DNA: TGTGCCAGCAGTTACGCAGGGGGAGGCGGCACTGAAGCTTTCTTT
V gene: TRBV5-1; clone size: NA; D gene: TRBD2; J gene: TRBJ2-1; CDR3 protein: CASSFNLAGAGNEQFF; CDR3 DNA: TGCGCCAGCAGCTTCAACCTAGCGGGGGCGGGGAATGAGCAGTTCTTC
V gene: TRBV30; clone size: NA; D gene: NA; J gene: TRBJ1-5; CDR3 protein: CAWSMAVSNQPQHF; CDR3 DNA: TGTGCCTGGAGTATGGCAGTTAGCAATCAGCCCCAGCATTTT